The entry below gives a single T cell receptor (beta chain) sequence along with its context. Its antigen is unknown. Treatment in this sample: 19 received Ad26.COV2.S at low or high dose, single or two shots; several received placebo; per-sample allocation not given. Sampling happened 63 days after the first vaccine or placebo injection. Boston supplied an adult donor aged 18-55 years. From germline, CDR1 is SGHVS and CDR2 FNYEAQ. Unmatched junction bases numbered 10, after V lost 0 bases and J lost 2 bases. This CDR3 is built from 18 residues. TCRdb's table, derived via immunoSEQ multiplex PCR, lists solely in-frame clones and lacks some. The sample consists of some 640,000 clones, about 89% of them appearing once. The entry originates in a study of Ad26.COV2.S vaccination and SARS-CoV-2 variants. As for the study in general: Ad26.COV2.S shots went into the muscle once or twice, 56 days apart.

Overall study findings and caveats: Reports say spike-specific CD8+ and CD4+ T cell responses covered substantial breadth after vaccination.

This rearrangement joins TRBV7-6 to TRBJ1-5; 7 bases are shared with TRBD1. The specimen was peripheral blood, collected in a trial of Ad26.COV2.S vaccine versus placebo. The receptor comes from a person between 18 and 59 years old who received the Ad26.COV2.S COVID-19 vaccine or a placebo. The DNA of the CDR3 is TGTGCCAGCAGCTTAGCGATGGAGGGGGCGTGTGGCAATCAGCCCCAGCATTTT. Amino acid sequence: CASSLAMEGACGNQPQHF.